This record concerns one TCR beta chain sequence. V lost 4 bases, J lost 1 base, and 5 bases stayed unmatched. Looked up from germline, CDR1 is SGHDN and CDR2 is FVKESK. This CDR3 comprises 15 residues. The data belong to a study of cytomegalovirus exposure and HLA in healthy donors. Study details: HLA-typed donors were the source of approximately 88 million unique TCRs held in an early data release.

PCR used 60 Vbeta primers and 13 Jbeta primers. Method: immunoSEQ multiplex PCR; TCRdb's copy keeps in-frame clones and lacks some. Of roughly 160,000 clones in the sample, 75% to 90% were seen once. Input material: PBMCs. This clonotype was sampled from a man younger than 35 in good health and CMV-seropositive. This chain connects TRBV14 to TRBJ1-1, with TRBD1 matching 8 bases. CDR3 DNA: TGTGCCAGCAGCCTGCGGACAGGGAAGAACACTGAAGCTTTCTTT. This gives the protein CASSLRTGKNTEAFF.